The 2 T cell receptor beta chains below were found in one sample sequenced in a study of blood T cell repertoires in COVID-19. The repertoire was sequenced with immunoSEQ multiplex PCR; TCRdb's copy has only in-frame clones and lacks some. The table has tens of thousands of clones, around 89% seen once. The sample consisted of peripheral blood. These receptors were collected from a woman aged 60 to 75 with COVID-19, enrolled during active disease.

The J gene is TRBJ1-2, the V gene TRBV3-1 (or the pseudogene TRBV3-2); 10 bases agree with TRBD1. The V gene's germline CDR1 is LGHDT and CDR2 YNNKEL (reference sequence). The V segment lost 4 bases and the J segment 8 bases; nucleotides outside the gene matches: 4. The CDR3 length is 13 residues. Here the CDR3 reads CASSRDRGGGYTF. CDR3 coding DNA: TGTGCCAGCAGCCGGGACAGGGGAGGAGGCTACACCTTC.

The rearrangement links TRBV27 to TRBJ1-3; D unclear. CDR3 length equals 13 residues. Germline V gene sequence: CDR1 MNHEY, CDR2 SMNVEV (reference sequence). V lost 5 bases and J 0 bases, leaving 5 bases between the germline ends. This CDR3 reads CASSPNSGNTIYF. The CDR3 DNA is TGTGCCAGCAGTCCCAACTCTGGAAACACCATATATTTT.